A single sample is the source of the 27 T cell receptor beta chains below, sequenced in a study of shared clonotypes between healthy human individuals. The table came from immunoSEQ multiplex PCR; TCRdb's copy has only in-frame clones and leaves some out. The data show just over 2,000,000 clones, roughly 96% seen once. The sequencing input was naive CD4+ T cells sorted from blood. This sample's subset: CD45RA+ positively selected. Receptor source: a man between 18 and 29 years old in good health.

The chain links TRBV6-1 to TRBJ1-5; maybe TRBD1 (6 bases). Germline V gene sequence: CDR1 MNHNS, CDR2 SASEGT. The CDR3 runs to 14 residues. V was pared by 10 bases and J by 0 bases, with 13 bases between. For the CDR3, the DNA is TGTGCCACTACGGACAGCTTTAGCAATCAGCCCCAGCATTTT. Translation gives CATTDSFSNQPQHF.

V gene TRBV5-1 combines with J gene TRBJ2-3; D is perhaps TRBD2 (5 bases). The CDR3 has 14 residues. CDR1 is SGHRS and CDR2 is YFSETQ in the germline V gene. V was pared by 7 bases and J by 4 bases, with 16 bases between. The CDR3 reads CASSTISSADTQYF. The DNA of the CDR3 is TGCGCCAGCTCAACCATAAGTAGCGCAGATACGCAGTATTTT.

The chain joins TRBV4-3 to TRBJ1-1, with a tentative D call TRBD1 (5 bases). Trimming took 4 bases from V and 6 from J, leaving 12 bases between them. The germline CDR1 and CDR2 sequences are LGHNA and YSLEER. This CDR3 has 13 residues. Here the CDR3 reads CASSRGTDSEAFF. The CDR3 DNA follows: TGCGCCAGCAGCCGTGGGACTGATTCTGAAGCTTTCTTT.

The V gene is TRBV10-1, the J gene TRBJ2-7; maybe TRBD2 (6 bases). V shed 2 bases and J shed 7 bases, with 12 bases lying between them. The CDR3 length is 13 residues. Per the germline V gene, CDR1 is WNHNN and CDR2 is SYGVQD (reference sequence). As DNA, the CDR3 is TGCGCCAGCAGTGAGGGGGGGTCAGGAGAGCAGTACTTC. Translating gives CASSEGGSGEQYF.

DNA for the CDR3: TGTGCCTGGAGCCTGGGAGGCAGGGCAGATTCACCCCTCCACTTT. It is translated as CAWSLGGRADSPLHF. The V gene is TRBV30, the J gene TRBJ1-6; weak D call: TRBD1 (5 bases). Germline values: CDR1 GTSNPN, CDR2 SVGIG (reference sequence). The CDR3 contains 15 residues. The V end lost 3 bases, the J end lost 8 bases, and 17 bases lay between the germline ends.

The chain couples TRBV2 to TRBJ2-5; D is tentatively TRBD1 or TRBD2 (5 bases each). With 6 bases removed from V and 7 bases from J, the gap between germline ends came to 15 bases. CDR3 size: 13 residues. The V gene's germline CDR1 is SNHLY and CDR2 FYNNEI. CDR3 nucleotides: TGTGCCAGCAGCGGGACGCCCGGAGGGACCCAGTACTTC. It specifies CASSGTPGGTQYF.

The chain recombines TRBV28 with TRBJ2-4, with D maybe TRBD2 (6 bases). Trimming pared 4 bases from V and 3 bases from J, leaving 16 bases between. The CDR3 loop spans 16 amino acids. CDR1 and CDR2 (germline): MDHEN, SYDVKM. CDR3 residues: CASSSKTSLGKNIQYF. DNA for the CDR3: TGTGCCAGCAGTTCAAAGACTAGTCTTGGCAAAAACATTCAGTACTTC.

The table lists this clone with a count of one. The rearrangement uses TRBV30 and TRBJ1-6; D is uncertain. Germline-derived CDR1 and CDR2 are GTSNPN and SVGIG (reference sequence). The V gene lost 0 bases and the J gene lost 8 bases, with 17 bases spanning the gap. The CDR3 has 16 residues. CDR3 in DNA: TGTGCCTGGAGTGTTCTACCCGGCAGGACGGATTCACCCCTCCACTTT. Translated: CAWSVLPGRTDSPLHF.

The chain carries TRBV5-5 and TRBJ2-7; D is tentatively TRBD1 or TRBD2 (6 bases each). Trimming removed 3 bases at V and 5 bases at J, with 15 bases between. Germline V gene sequence: CDR1 SGHKS, CDR2 YYEKEE (reference sequence). This CDR3 comprises 14 residues. CDR3 sequence: CASSSAGGLHEQYF. In DNA form, the CDR3 reads TGTGCCAGCAGCTCGGCTGGGGGGCTCCACGAGCAGTACTTC.

The genes are TRBV10-3 and TRBJ2-4; TRBD1 matches 7 bases. Per the germline V gene, CDR1 is ENHRY and CDR2 is SYGVKD. With V trimmed by 1 base and J by 5 bases, 5 bases remained unmatched. This CDR3 is built from 15 residues. In DNA, the CDR3 is TGTGCCATCAGTGAGTTAGGGGGCTCGGAAAACATTCAGTACTTC. This gives the protein CAISELGGSENIQYF.

Of note for this clone: Other nucleotide sequences in the sample specify the same CDR3. The gene calls are TRBV10-3 and TRBJ1-2; no reliable D call. CDR3 size: 13 residues. Trimming left V 3 bases short and J 2 bases short, with 7 bases between. Germline V CDR1 and CDR2: ENHRY, SYGVKD. CDR3 nucleotide sequence: TGTGCCATCAGTGAAGCGGAAAACTATGGCTACACCTTC. This encodes CAISEAENYGYTF.

This chain connects TRBV7-2 to TRBJ1-3, with D uncertain. The germline V gene encodes CDR1 SGHTA and CDR2 FQGNSA. The CDR3 consists of 16 residues. Trimming shortened V by 2 bases and J by 2 bases, and 13 bases separated the two germline ends. CDR3: CASSLFRERAGNTIYF. DNA for the CDR3: TGTGCCAGCAGCTTATTCCGGGAAAGGGCTGGAAACACCATATATTTT.

The J gene is TRBJ1-1, the V gene TRBV6-5, with no clear D. Germline lookup yields CDR1 MNHEY and CDR2 SVGAGI. Trimming removed 6 bases from V and 2 bases from J, with 10 bases in between. This CDR3 is 13 amino acids long. Here the CDR3 reads CASRQLKNTEAFF. The CDR3 DNA follows: TGTGCCAGCAGACAGCTCAAAAACACTGAAGCTTTCTTT.

The J gene is TRBJ1-3, the V gene TRBV23-1; 11 nucleotides line up with TRBD1. TRBV23-1 is treated as an ORF (open reading frame) with a function not yet certain. The CDR3 has 15 residues. The V and J ends lost 3 bases and 4 bases, in that order; junction bases with no gene match: 2. The CDR3 region has the DNA TGCGCCAGCAGTCAGGGACAGGGGGAAGGAAACACCATATATTTT. Translated: CASSQGQGEGNTIYF.

V gene TRBV30 combines with J gene TRBJ2-3; D ambiguous. V was clipped by 8 bases and J by 0 bases, with 15 bases between them. Germline V gene lookup returns CDR1 GTSNPN and CDR2 SVGIG (reference sequence). CDR3 size: 14 residues. The CDR3 here is CALTRGSSTDTQYF. Here the CDR3 DNA reads TGTGCCCTCACGAGAGGTTCTAGCACAGATACGCAGTATTTT.

The chain links TRBV18 to TRBJ2-7; D is perhaps TRBD1 (5 bases). The CDR3 extends over 14 amino acids. CDR1 KGHSH and CDR2 LQKENI come from the germline V gene. V was shortened by 6 bases and J by 0 bases, with 12 bases between the two germline ends. CDR3 sequence (DNA): TGTGCCAGCTCCAGTTTAGGGGCCTCCTACGAGCAGTACTTC. Translation gives CASSSLGASYEQYF.

The J gene is TRBJ2-1, the V gene TRBV7-2, with TRBD2 as a possible D gene (5 bases). The germline gives CDR1 SGHTA, CDR2 FQGNSA. The V end was cut by 5 bases, the J end by 5 bases, with 16 bases between. CDR3 length: 15 residues. CDR3: CASSPSRGRHNEQFF. Written as DNA, the CDR3 is TGTGCCAGCAGCCCCTCCCGGGGAAGGCACAATGAGCAGTTCTTC.

V usage is TRBV29-1 and J usage is TRBJ1-1, with D possibly TRBD1 on 5 matching bases. This CDR3 is 12 amino acids long. The V end lost 6 bases, the J end lost 5 bases, and 13 bases lay between the germline ends. CDR1 and CDR2 (germline): SQVTM, ANQGSEA. The CDR3 nucleotides read TGCAGCGTACAGATTTGGGGGACTGAAGCTTTCTTT. Its translation is CSVQIWGTEAFF. Filled out from reference TRBV29-1 and TRBJ1-1, the complete variable domain reads SAVISQKPSRDICQRGTSLTIQCQVDSQVTMMFWYRQQPGQSLTLIATANQGSEATYESGFVIDKFPISRPNLTFSTLTVSNMSPEDSSIYLCSVQIWGTEAFFGQGTRLTVV.

The J gene is TRBJ2-2, the V gene TRBV5-1, with 9 bases identical to TRBD1. The CDR3 has 16 amino acids. V trimming: 3 bases; J trimming: 5 bases; junction bases outside the gene matches: 8. The germline CDR1 and CDR2 sequences are SGHRS and YFSETQ. CDR3 loop: CASSSGQGRGTGELFF. CDR3 DNA sequence: TGCGCCAGCAGCTCGGGACAGGGTAGAGGGACCGGGGAGCTGTTTTTT.

V is TRBV7-2 and J is TRBJ2-5, with a possible D match to TRBD1 (5 bases). Germline CDR1 is SGHTA and CDR2 is FQGNSA. Deletions cut 3 bases from V and 1 base from J, with 6 bases between. The CDR3 spans 13 residues. The CDR3 nucleotides are TGTGCCAGCAGCTTTGACAGCCAAGAGACCCAGTACTTC. Translated, it gives CASSFDSQETQYF.

This chain connects TRBV19 to TRBJ2-7; the D call may be TRBD1 or TRBD2 (5 bases each). Germline values: CDR1 LNHDA, CDR2 SQIVND (reference sequence). V lost 6 bases and J lost 6, with 15 bases in between. This CDR3 is built from 13 residues. CDR3 nucleotide sequence: TGTGCCAGTAGGAATCTCGGGGCCTCCGAGCAGTACTTC. The encoded protein is CASRNLGASEQYF.

This clone was found a few times. The same CDR3 can be traced to other DNA sequences in this sample. The chain links TRBV18 to TRBJ2-7; D gene unclear. This CDR3 is 13 amino acids long. Germline V gene data show CDR1 as KGHSH and CDR2 as LQKENI. V was clipped by 3 bases and J by 2 bases, with 8 bases between them. The chain's CDR3 is CASSPDGPYEQYF. The CDR3 DNA reads TGTGCCAGCTCACCCGACGGACCCTACGAGCAGTACTTC. Drawing the rest from reference TRBV18 and TRBJ2-7, the complete variable domain is NAGVMQNPRHLVRRRGQEARLRCSPMKGHSHVYWYRQLPEEGLKFMVYLQKENIIDESGMPKERFSAEFPKEGPSILRIQQVVRGDSAAYFCASSPDGPYEQYFGPGTRLTVT.

The genes are TRBV10-3 and TRBJ2-5, with D maybe TRBD1 (6 bases). V lost 2 bases and J lost 3, with 7 bases in between. Germline-derived CDR1 and CDR2 are ENHRY and SYGVKD. The CDR3 consists of 13 residues. The CDR3: CAISETGKETQYF. CDR3 nucleotides: TGTGCCATCAGTGAGACAGGGAAAGAGACCCAGTACTTC.

This clone was seen once. The rearrangement links TRBV2 to TRBJ1-4, with 10 nucleotides matching TRBD1. This CDR3 is built from 14 residues. Losses at the gene ends were 7 bases for V and 5 bases for J; bases not matched to a gene: 4. CDR1 and CDR2 (germline): SNHLY, FYNNEI. This chain's CDR3 is CASTRTGGNEKLFF. CDR3 nucleotides: TGTGCCAGCACCAGGACAGGGGGAAATGAAAAACTGTTTTTT.

The chain has TRBV7-9 and TRBJ2-5, with no clear D. The CDR3 spans 17 residues. The ends were cut back, 5 bases at V and 0 bases at J, with 19 bases in the middle. Germline CDR1 SEHNR, CDR2 FQNEAQ (reference sequence). CDR3 DNA: TGTGCCAGCAGCCCCGGACGGATTACTCCTAACCAAGAGACCCAGTACTTC. This sequence encodes CASSPGRITPNQETQYF.

The rearrangement joins TRBV5-4 to TRBJ2-5; perhaps TRBD2 as D (6 bases). The CDR3 loop spans 14 amino acids. V lost 3 bases and J 5 bases, leaving 14 bases between the germline ends. Germline assignment: CDR1 SGHNT and CDR2 YYREEE (reference sequence). CDR3 amino acids: CASSSRGVMETQYF. The CDR3 coding sequence is TGTGCCAGCAGCTCGCGGGGTGTCATGGAGACCCAGTACTTC.

The chain uses TRBV10-1 and TRBJ2-1; TRBD2 matches 13 bases. V shed 6 bases, J shed 7 bases, and the junction held 15 bases outside the gene matches. The CDR3 is 18 amino acids. Per germline, CDR1 WNHNN and CDR2 SYGVQD (reference sequence). The DNA of the CDR3 is TGCGCCAGCAGCCCGACCCCGGGACTAGCGGGATTGGGAAATGAGCAGTTCTTC. Encoded protein: CASSPTPGLAGLGNEQFF.